This passage covers 29 T cell receptor beta chains from one sample sequenced in a study of T cells expressing NK-cell markers. TCRdb re-called the 5' RACE reads, yielding one record per CDR3 amino acid sequence without DNA. This listing includes about 460,000 distinct CDR3 sequences. The sample was blood T cells: a sorted CD56 or NKG2C T cell subset, CD4+ or CD8+ T cells, or bulk PBMC T cells (not recorded which). The receptor source for this set is a woman aged 45 to 65 in good health.

The chain joins TRBV9 to TRBJ2-4. Germline CDR1 is SGDLS and CDR2 is YYNGEE. This CDR3 has 12 residues. The CDR3 reads CASSSVKNIQYF.

The CDR3: CASSFLGGHSYNEQFF. The chain uses TRBV5-1 and TRBJ2-1; TCRdb reports TRBD1, a call that lacks DNA to check it against. The germline V gene has CDR1 SGHRS and CDR2 YFSETQ. The CDR3 spans 16 residues.

CDR3 residues: CASSLAGVATNEKLFF. The genes are TRBV7-8 and TRBJ1-4. The CDR3 length is 16 residues. Germline values: CDR1 SGHVS, CDR2 FQNEAQ.

This chain joins TRBV7-6 and TRBJ2-3; TCRdb designates TRBD1, a call that cannot be tested without DNA. The germline V gene has CDR1 SGHVS and CDR2 FNYEAQ. The CDR3 length is 15 residues. The CDR3 is CASSEWTGGSDTQYF. The entire variable domain, with the rest obtained from reference TRBV7-6 and TRBJ2-3, is as follows: GAGVSQSPRYKVTKRGQDVALRCDPISGHVSLYWYRQALGQGPEFLTYFNYEAQQDKSGLPNDRFSAERPEGSISTLTIQRTEQRDSAMYRCASSEWTGGSDTQYFGPGTRLTVL.

Here the CDR3 reads CSARDQRGESGANVLTF. The chain employs TRBV20-1 and TRBJ2-6; without DNA, the TCRdb call of TRBD2 cannot be checked. The length of the CDR3 is 17 residues. Germline V gives CDR1 DFQATT, CDR2 SNEGSKA (reference sequence).

The rearrangement joins TRBV10-3 to TRBJ1-2. Per germline, CDR1 ENHRY and CDR2 SYGVKD. This CDR3 comprises 13 residues. The CDR3 loop is CAISAGSNYGYTF.

The CDR3 region is CAIRAGRGDNEQFF. V usage is TRBV10-3 and J usage is TRBJ2-1; the TRBD1 assignment by TCRdb is unverifiable without DNA. Germline CDR1 reads ENHRY; CDR2 reads SYGVKD. This CDR3 region has 14 residues.

The rearrangement links TRBV29-1 to TRBJ1-1; TCRdb lists TRBD1, though no DNA is available to test this call. Germline CDR1 and CDR2: SQVTM and ANQGSEA. The CDR3 extends over 15 amino acids. The CDR3 here is CSVEDPGHKNTEAFF. Full variable domain (outside the CDR3, taken from reference TRBV29-1 and TRBJ1-1): SAVISQKPSRDICQRGTSLTIQCQVDSQVTMMFWYRQQPGQSLTLIATANQGSEATYESGFVIDKFPISRPNLTFSTLTVSNMSPEDSSIYLCSVEDPGHKNTEAFFGQGTRLTVV.

The chain has TRBV4-1 and TRBJ1-2; TCRdb names TRBD1, which stays unverified in the absence of DNA. The V gene's germline CDR1 is MGHRA and CDR2 YSYEKL. The CDR3 extends over 14 amino acids. The chain's CDR3 is CASSPTGPPYGYTF.

The chain carries TRBV28 and TRBJ1-2. CDR1 and CDR2 from the germline V gene are MDHEN and SYDVKM. The CDR3 length is 15 residues. CDR3 region: CASSATQDTYYGYTF.

The chain joins TRBV5-1 to TRBJ1-5; TCRdb gives TRBD1 as the D gene, but with no DNA this cannot be confirmed. Germline CDR1 and CDR2: SGHRS and YFSETQ. This CDR3 spans 15 amino acids. This CDR3 reads CASSLAGSLGQPQHF.

The V and J genes are TRBV27 and TRBJ2-7. CDR1 MNHEY and CDR2 SMNVEV come from the germline V gene (reference sequence). This CDR3 is built from 14 residues. The CDR3 sequence: CASSNGRQSYEQYF.

The chain employs TRBV2 and TRBJ2-7; there is no DNA to check the TCRdb D call of TRBD1. The V gene's germline CDR1 is SNHLY and CDR2 FYNNEI. The CDR3 runs to 15 residues. The CDR3 sequence: CASSSGTSRSYEQYF. The entire variable domain, with the rest obtained from reference TRBV2 and TRBJ2-7, is as follows: EPEVTQTPSHQVTQMGQEVILRCVPISNHLYFYWYRQILGQKVEFLVSFYNNEISEKSEIFDDQFSVERPDGSNFTLKIRSTKLEDSAMYFCASSSGTSRSYEQYFGPGTRLTVT.

This sequence joins TRBV2 and TRBJ2-5; the D call of TRBD1 rests on TCRdb alone, since no DNA is present to check it. Germline CDR1 reads SNHLY; CDR2 reads FYNNEI. This CDR3 contains 13 residues. CDR3 residues: CASSLDRAETQYF.

V usage is TRBV6-5 and J usage is TRBJ2-1; as DNA is missing, the TRBD1 call by TCRdb cannot be tested. Germline-derived CDR1 and CDR2 are MNHEY and SVGAGI. The CDR3 has 18 amino acids. CDR3 in amino acids: CASSYLTIPDRGLNEQFF.

The CDR3 here is CASTMTVNYGYTF. The rearrangement joins TRBV12-3 or TRBV12-4 to TRBJ1-2; the D call from TCRdb, TRBD1, cannot be confirmed without DNA. The length of the CDR3 is 13 residues.

The gene calls are TRBV2 and TRBJ2-2; TCRdb indicates TRBD2, and absent DNA this call remains unverified. This CDR3 comprises 14 residues. The V gene's germline CDR1 is SNHLY and CDR2 FYNNEI. Here the CDR3 reads CASSAVGVIGELFF. Looking up the rest from reference TRBV2 and TRBJ2-2 gives the full variable domain: EPEVTQTPSHQVTQMGQEVILRCVPISNHLYFYWYRQILGQKVEFLVSFYNNEISEKSEIFDDQFSVERPDGSNFTLKIRSTKLEDSAMYFCASSAVGVIGELFFGEGSRLTVL.

The chain carries TRBV6-5 and TRBJ2-1; TCRdb reports TRBD2, a call that lacks DNA to check it against. CDR1 and CDR2 from the germline V gene are MNHEY and SVGAGI. The CDR3 spans 16 residues. CDR3 in amino acids: CASRDGLAGRLNEQFF.

J is TRBJ1-5 and V is TRBV12-3 or TRBV12-4; absent DNA, TCRdb's TRBD1 call cannot be checked. The CDR3 extends over 16 amino acids. The CDR3 region is CASSLGDRVDNQPQHF.

V usage is TRBV20-1 and J usage is TRBJ2-3; there is no DNA to check the TCRdb D call of TRBD2. CDR3 length equals 15 residues. Per the germline V gene, CDR1 is DFQATT and CDR2 is SNEGSKA (reference sequence). This chain's CDR3 is CSARGGSTGTDTQYF.

The chain joins TRBV7-3 to TRBJ2-1; TCRdb indicates TRBD2, and absent DNA this call remains unverified. This CDR3 region has 18 residues. Germline loops: CDR1 SGHTA, CDR2 FQGTGA. CDR3 sequence: CASSLGLLTSLGKDEQFF.

V usage is TRBV5-6 and J usage is TRBJ1-2. CDR1 and CDR2 (germline): SGHDT, YYEEEE. This CDR3 region has 15 residues. CDR3 residues: CASSLGRDSIYGYTF.

The genes are TRBV7-8 and TRBJ2-7; TCRdb selects TRBD2, and the lack of DNA leaves this call unchecked. Germline V gene data show CDR1 as SGHVS and CDR2 as FQNEAQ. The CDR3 is made up of 16 amino acids. The chain's CDR3 is CASSPDLSGLVYEQYF.

The rearrangement joins TRBV3-1 to TRBJ2-1; checking the TCRdb D call of TRBD2 is not possible without DNA. Germline loops: CDR1 LGHDT, CDR2 YNNKEL (reference sequence). This CDR3 spans 16 amino acids. CDR3 sequence: CASSQGGGAQHNEQFF.

The chain recombines TRBV21-1 with TRBJ2-2; TCRdb's assignment of TRBD1 cannot be checked, as there is no DNA. TRBV21-1 is flagged as a pseudogene. This CDR3 spans 17 amino acids. The CDR3 reads CASSKAWDRENTGELFF.

V is TRBV20-1 and J is TRBJ2-1. The CDR3 totals 18 residues. Germline V gene sequence: CDR1 DFQATT, CDR2 SNEGSKA (reference sequence). CDR3: CSARDTATGWIRDNEQFF.

The V gene is TRBV20-1, the J gene TRBJ2-1; TCRdb picks TRBD1, but there is no DNA to check that call. Germline CDR1 and CDR2: DFQATT and SNEGSKA (reference sequence). CDR3 size: 14 residues. The CDR3 reads CSARTPGRRDEQFF.

The chain couples TRBV27 to TRBJ2-7; absent DNA, TCRdb's TRBD2 call cannot be checked. This CDR3 is 18 amino acids long. Germline values: CDR1 MNHEY, CDR2 SMNVEV (reference sequence). CDR3 sequence: CASSFGLAGRDYSYEQYF.

This chain uses TRBV5-1 with TRBJ2-1; there is no DNA to check the TCRdb D call of TRBD2. The CDR3 totals 16 residues. Germline V gives CDR1 SGHRS, CDR2 YFSETQ. This CDR3 is CASSLASSGRPPEQFF.